This T cell receptor beta chain was sequenced during a study of blood T cell repertoires in COVID-19. About the study: Acute-phase and convalescent COVID-19 samples originated in the United States, Italy and Spain.

Generated by immunoSEQ multiplex PCR, the TCRdb table keeps only in-frame clones and is missing some. This table has approximately 97,000 clones, about 87% appearing once. The origin of this receptor is a man aged 45 to 65 with active or convalescent COVID-19. Sequences were obtained from peripheral blood.

DNA for the CDR3: TGTGCCAGCAGCTTAGTAGCTACCGGGGAGCTGTTTTTT. Protein product: CASSLVATGELFF. The chain has TRBV11-2 and TRBJ2-2; D remains ambiguous. CDR3 length equals 13 residues. CDR1 SGHAT and CDR2 FQNNGV come from the germline V gene. Trimming removed 1 base from V and 5 bases from J, with 5 bases in between.